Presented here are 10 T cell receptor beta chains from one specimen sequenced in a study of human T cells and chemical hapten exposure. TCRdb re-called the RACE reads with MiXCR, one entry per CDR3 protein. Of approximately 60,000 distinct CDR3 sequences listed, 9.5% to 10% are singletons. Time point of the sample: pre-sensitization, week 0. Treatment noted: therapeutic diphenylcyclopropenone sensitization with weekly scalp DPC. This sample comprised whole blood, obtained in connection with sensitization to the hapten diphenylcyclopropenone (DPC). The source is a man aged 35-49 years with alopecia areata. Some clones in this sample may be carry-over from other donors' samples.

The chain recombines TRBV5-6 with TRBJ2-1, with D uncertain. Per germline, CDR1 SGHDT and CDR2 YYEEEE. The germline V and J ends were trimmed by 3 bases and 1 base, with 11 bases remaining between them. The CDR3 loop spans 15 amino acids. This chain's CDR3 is CASSSRPGSYNEQFF. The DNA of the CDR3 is TGTGCCAGCAGCTCCCGTCCGGGTTCCTACAATGAGCAGTTCTTC.

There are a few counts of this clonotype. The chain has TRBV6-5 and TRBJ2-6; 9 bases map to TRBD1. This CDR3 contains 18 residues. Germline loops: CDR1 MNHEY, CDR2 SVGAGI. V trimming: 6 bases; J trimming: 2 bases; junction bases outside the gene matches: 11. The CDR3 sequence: CASRTAGTGKAGANVLTF. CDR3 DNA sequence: TGTGCCAGCAGGACTGCCGGGACAGGGAAAGCTGGGGCCAACGTCCTGACTTTC.

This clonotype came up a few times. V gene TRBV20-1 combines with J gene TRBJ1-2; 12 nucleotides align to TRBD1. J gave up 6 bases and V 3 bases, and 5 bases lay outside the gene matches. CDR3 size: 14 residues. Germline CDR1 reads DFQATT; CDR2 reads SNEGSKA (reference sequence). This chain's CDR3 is CSASGTGGLHGYTF. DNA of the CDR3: TGCAGTGCTAGTGGGACAGGGGGCTTACATGGCTACACCTTC.

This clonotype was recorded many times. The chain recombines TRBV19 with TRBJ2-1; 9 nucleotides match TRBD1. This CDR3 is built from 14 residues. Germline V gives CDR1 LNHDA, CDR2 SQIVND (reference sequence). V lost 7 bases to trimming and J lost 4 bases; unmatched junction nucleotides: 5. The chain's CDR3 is CASTPGQGYNEQFF. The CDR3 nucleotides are TGTGCCAGTACACCGGGACAGGGTTACAATGAGCAGTTCTTC. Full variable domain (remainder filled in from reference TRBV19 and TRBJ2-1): DGGITQSPKYLFRKEGQNVTLSCEQNLNHDAMYWYRQDPGQGLRLIYYSQIVNDFQKGDIAEGYSVSREKKESFPLTVTSAQKNPTAFYLCASTPGQGYNEQFFGPGTRLTVL.

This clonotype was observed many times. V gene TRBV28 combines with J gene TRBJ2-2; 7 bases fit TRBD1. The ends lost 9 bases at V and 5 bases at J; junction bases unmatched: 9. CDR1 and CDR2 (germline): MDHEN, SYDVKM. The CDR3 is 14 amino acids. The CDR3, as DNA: TGTGCCAGTACCGAGACAGGGCCTACCGGGGAGCTGTTTTTT. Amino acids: CASTETGPTGELFF. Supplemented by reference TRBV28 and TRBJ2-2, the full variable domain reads DVKVTQSSRYLVKRTGEKVFLECVQDMDHENMFWYRQDPGLGLRLIYFSYDVKMKEKGDIPEGYSVSREKKERFSLILESASTNQTSMYLCASTETGPTGELFFGEGSRLTVL.

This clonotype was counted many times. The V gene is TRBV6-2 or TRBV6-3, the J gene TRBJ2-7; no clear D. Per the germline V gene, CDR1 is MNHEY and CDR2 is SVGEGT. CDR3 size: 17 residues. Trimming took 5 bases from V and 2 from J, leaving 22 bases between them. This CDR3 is CASSQQIIRPVAYEQYF. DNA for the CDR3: TGTGCCAGCAGTCAACAAATAATAAGACCGGTAGCCTACGAGCAGTACTTC.

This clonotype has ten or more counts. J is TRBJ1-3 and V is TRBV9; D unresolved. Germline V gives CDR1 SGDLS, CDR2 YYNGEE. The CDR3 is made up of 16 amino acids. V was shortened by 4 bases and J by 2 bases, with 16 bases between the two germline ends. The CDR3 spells CASSPIAGGAGNTIYF. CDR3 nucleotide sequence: TGTGCCAGCAGCCCCATCGCCGGCGGGGCTGGAAACACCATATATTTT.

CDR3 sequence reads: CASSYTGTSYNEQFF. CDR3 nucleotides: TGTGCCAGCAGTTACACCGGGACTAGTTACAATGAGCAGTTCTTC. This rearrangement joins TRBV6-2 or TRBV6-3 to TRBJ2-1, with TRBD2 matching 8 bases. The CDR3 totals 15 residues. Germline values: CDR1 MNHEY, CDR2 SVGEGT. With 2 bases clipped from V and 4 bases from J, the junction kept 4 bases outside the gene matches.

CDR3 in amino acids: CAISEIDGADTQYF. Here the CDR3 DNA reads TGTGCCATCAGTGAGATAGACGGCGCAGATACGCAGTATTTT. The rearrangement joins TRBV10-3 to TRBJ2-3; D not resolved. The germline CDR1 and CDR2 sequences are ENHRY and SYGVKD. There are 14 residues in the CDR3. Trimming removed 2 bases from V and 4 bases from J, with 10 bases in between.

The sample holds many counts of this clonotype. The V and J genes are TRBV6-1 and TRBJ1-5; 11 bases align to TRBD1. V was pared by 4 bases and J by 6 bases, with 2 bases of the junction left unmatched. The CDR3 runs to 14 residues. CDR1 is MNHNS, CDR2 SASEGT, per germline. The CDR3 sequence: CASSAGTGGQPQHF. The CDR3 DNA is TGTGCCAGCAGTGCGGGGACAGGGGGTCAGCCCCAGCATTTT.